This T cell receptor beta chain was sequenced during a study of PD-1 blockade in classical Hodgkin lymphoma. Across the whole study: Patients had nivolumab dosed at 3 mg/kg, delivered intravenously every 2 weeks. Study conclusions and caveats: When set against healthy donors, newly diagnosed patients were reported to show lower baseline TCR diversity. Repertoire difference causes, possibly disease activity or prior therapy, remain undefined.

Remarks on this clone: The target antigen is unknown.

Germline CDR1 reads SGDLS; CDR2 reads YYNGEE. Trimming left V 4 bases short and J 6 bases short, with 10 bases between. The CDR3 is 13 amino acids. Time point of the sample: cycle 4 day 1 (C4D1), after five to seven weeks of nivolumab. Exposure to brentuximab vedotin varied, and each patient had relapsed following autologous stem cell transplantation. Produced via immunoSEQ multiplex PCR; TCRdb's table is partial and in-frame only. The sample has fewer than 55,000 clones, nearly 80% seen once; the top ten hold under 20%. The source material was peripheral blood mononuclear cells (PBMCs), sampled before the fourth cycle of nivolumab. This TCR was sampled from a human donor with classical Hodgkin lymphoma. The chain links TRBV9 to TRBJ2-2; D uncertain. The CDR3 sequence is CASSPRLPGELFF. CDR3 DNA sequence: TGTGCCAGCAGCCCCCGCCTTCCCGGGGAGCTGTTTTTT.